The 4 T cell receptor beta chains given below trace back to one sample, sequenced in a study of T cells in Graves' hyperthyroidism and ophthalmopathy. From RNA transcripts, TCR beta CDR3 regions were amplified. The HTBI primer set was used in a first-round RT-PCR of the TCR CDR3. Each CDR3 protein gets one entry after TCRdb re-called the multiplex PCR reads with MiXCR. The sample shows under 750,000 distinct CDR3 sequences, about 17% of them seen only once. The source material was blood. These receptors came from a woman in her fifties or sixties with Graves' hyperthyroidism that later progressed to Graves' ophthalmopathy.

This clonotype was recorded at least ten times. V is TRBV7-8 and J is TRBJ2-5, with D perhaps TRBD2 (5 bases). V dropped 4 bases and J dropped 6 bases, with 15 bases sitting between them. The CDR3 is made up of 14 amino acids. Germline V gene sequence: CDR1 SGHVS, CDR2 FQNEAQ. CDR3 residues: CASSSPYGMQTQYF. CDR3 nucleotide sequence: TGTGCCAGCAGCTCACCTTACGGGATGCAGACCCAGTACTTC.

The sample holds many counts of this clonotype. The chain has TRBV7-9 and TRBJ2-3; a weak D match, TRBD1 (5 bases). The ends were cut back, 5 bases at V and 6 bases at J, with 15 bases in the middle. CDR3 length equals 14 residues. CDR1 and CDR2 from the germline V gene are SEHNR and FQNEAQ (reference sequence). DNA of the CDR3: TGTGCCAGCAGCCTCGGTTTGGGGCTCGATACGCAGTATTTT. Translated: CASSLGLGLDTQYF.

The sample holds a few counts of this clonotype. A read error may account for a junction end that differs from germline. This rearrangement joins TRBV2 to TRBJ2-3; D is perhaps TRBD2 (6 bases). Per the germline V gene, CDR1 is SNHLY and CDR2 is FYNNEI. CDR3 length: 14 amino acids. CDR3 loop: CTSSWDGGTDTQYF. The CDR3 region has the DNA TGTACCAGCAGCTGGGACGGGGGAACAGATACGCAGTATTTT.

This clonotype was seen only a few times. The rearrangement links TRBV11-3 to TRBJ2-2; TRBD1 or TRBD2 may be the D gene (6 bases each). This CDR3 contains 15 residues. The V end lost 5 bases, the J end lost 7 bases, and 17 bases lay between the germline ends. CDR1 is SGHNT, CDR2 YENEEA, per germline. The CDR3 DNA reads TGTGCCAGCAGCCCCCTGGGGGGCGCGGGCGGGGAGCTGTTTTTT. Its protein is CASSPLGGAGGELFF.